Presented here are 8 T cell receptor beta chains from one specimen sequenced in a study of OX40 agonist ivuxolimab in advanced cancers. Here immunoSEQ multiplex PCR was the method, and the copy in TCRdb shows in-frame clones only, minus some. In the table there are 98,000 or so clones, approximately 83% of which are singletons. This specimen consisted of CD4+ or CD8+ T cells sorted from blood, obtained in a trial of the OX40 agonist ivuxolimab. These TCRs come from an adult with an advanced solid tumor such as melanoma, head and neck, liver or kidney cancer.

This clone was seen more than once but under ten times. The DNA for the CDR3 is TGCGCCAGCAGCTTGGGGACCTCTCAAGAGACCCAGTACTTC. This sequence encodes CASSLGTSQETQYF. The J gene is TRBJ2-5, the V gene TRBV5-1, with unresolved D. Germline values: CDR1 SGHRS, CDR2 YFSETQ. Trimming left V 0 bases short and J 2 bases short, with 8 bases between. The CDR3 covers 14 residues.

The chain uses TRBV27 and TRBJ2-1; D is uncertain. CDR1 and CDR2 (germline): MNHEY, SMNVEV (reference sequence). The CDR3 totals 13 residues. The V gene lost 2 bases and the J gene lost 5 bases, with 7 bases spanning the gap. The CDR3 reads CASSLSSNNEQFF. CDR3 coding DNA: TGTGCCAGCAGTTTAAGCAGTAACAATGAGCAGTTCTTC.

The chain couples TRBV10-3 to TRBJ1-5; 7 nucleotides match TRBD1. The length of the CDR3 is 14 residues. Germline V lookup: CDR1 ENHRY, CDR2 SYGVKD. V shed 3 bases and J 5 bases; nucleotides not matched to a gene: 4. The CDR3 loop is CAISERDSDQPQHF. CDR3 nucleotide sequence: TGTGCCATCAGTGAAAGGGACAGCGATCAGCCCCAGCATTTT.

The CDR3 loop reads CASSWRTGGRADTQYF. The CDR3 DNA reads as TGTGCCAGCAGCTGGAGGACAGGGGGCAGGGCAGATACGCAGTATTTT. The chain carries TRBV5-6 and TRBJ2-3, with 11 bases lining up with TRBD1. Looked up from germline, CDR1 is SGHDT and CDR2 is YYEEEE. The CDR3 extends over 16 amino acids. The trim removed 3 bases at V and 4 bases at J, leaving 7 bases unmatched.

This rearrangement joins TRBV7-2 to TRBJ1-2, with a weak D call TRBD1 (6 bases). The CDR3 runs 14 residues. The germline CDR1 and CDR2 sequences are SGHTA and FQGNSA. Trimming shortened V by 2 bases and J by 5 bases, and 12 bases separated the two germline ends. CDR3 sequence: CASSLRHREYGYTF. The CDR3 coding sequence is TGTGCCAGCAGCTTAAGGCACAGGGAATATGGCTACACCTTC.

This clone has just a few counts. The chain couples TRBV6-1 to TRBJ2-7; D possibly uses TRBD1 or TRBD2 (5 bases each). The CDR3 spans 14 residues. CDR1 is MNHNS and CDR2 is SASEGT in the germline V gene. Trimming stripped 5 bases from V and 0 bases from J, with 11 bases between. The CDR3 here is CASSQGPSSYEQYF. The CDR3 DNA follows: TGTGCCAGCAGTCAGGGACCTTCCTCCTACGAGCAGTACTTC.

The chain recombines TRBV27 with TRBJ1-2; possible D gene TRBD1, 5 bases. From germline, CDR1 is MNHEY and CDR2 SMNVEV (reference sequence). V dropped 0 bases and J dropped 4 bases, with 9 bases sitting between them. The CDR3 loop spans 14 amino acids. This CDR3 is CASSLSGGTYGYTF. CDR3 coding DNA: TGTGCCAGCAGTTTATCGGGAGGGACCTATGGCTACACCTTC.

This clone occurred once. The J gene is TRBJ2-1, the V gene TRBV28; no clear D gene. Trimming took 6 bases from V and 6 from J, leaving 15 bases between them. The CDR3 is 14 residues long. Germline V CDR1 and CDR2: MDHEN, SYDVKM. As DNA, the CDR3 is TGTGCCAGCAGCCCCGCCGTGATCCCCAATGAGCAGTTCTTC. As protein: CASSPAVIPNEQFF.